The 12 T cell receptor beta chains listed next were all sequenced from one sample in a study of T cell responses to AZD1222 COVID-19 vaccine. The method was immunoSEQ multiplex PCR; TCRdb's version includes in-frame clones alone and lacks a portion of them. In the table there are under 200,000 clones, about 93% of which are singletons. The sequences come from peripheral blood, collected on day 0 of AZD1222 vaccination. All receptors derive from an adult in good health.

Comments on this clone: The same CDR3 is also encoded by other DNA sequences in this sample. The chain uses TRBV5-1 and TRBJ1-5, with a possible D match to TRBD1 (6 bases). Germline CDR1 and CDR2: SGHRS and YFSETQ. The CDR3 loop spans 14 amino acids. The V end lost 4 bases, the J end lost 4 bases, and 12 bases lay between the germline ends. The CDR3 sequence is CASSLEGGNQPQHF. CDR3 in DNA: TGCGCCAGCAGCCTGGAGGGGGGAAATCAGCCCCAGCATTTT.

This clone appeared a few times. The CDR3 loop is CASSLAGGRMNTEAFF. The CDR3 region has the DNA TGCGCCAGCAGCTTGGCCGGGGGGAGGATGAACACTGAAGCTTTCTTT. The gene calls are TRBV5-1 and TRBJ1-1, with D possibly TRBD1 on 5 matching bases. Deletions cut 0 bases from V and 0 bases from J, with 12 bases between. Germline values: CDR1 SGHRS, CDR2 YFSETQ. This CDR3 has 16 amino acids.

This chain connects TRBV14 to TRBJ2-1; D is undetermined. Trimming cost V 2 bases and J 9 bases, with 8 bases left between them. CDR1 SGHDN and CDR2 FVKESK come from the germline V gene. This CDR3 has 12 amino acids. CDR3: CASSQLGGEQFF. The CDR3 region has the DNA TGTGCCAGCAGCCAATTGGGCGGTGAGCAGTTCTTC.

The gene calls are TRBV5-4 and TRBJ2-5; 14 bases are shared with TRBD2. The CDR3 length is 16 residues. CDR1 SGHNT and CDR2 YYREEE come from the germline V gene (reference sequence). With V trimmed by 0 bases and J by 4 bases, 2 bases remained unmatched. The CDR3 DNA reads TGTGCCAGCAGCTTGGGTGGGACTAGCGGGAGAGAGACCCAGTACTTC. Its translation: CASSLGGTSGRETQYF.

This chain connects TRBV2 to TRBJ1-1; a weak D match, TRBD1 (5 bases). The germline CDR1 and CDR2 sequences are SNHLY and FYNNEI. Deletions cut 1 base from V and 11 bases from J, with 14 bases between. The CDR3 runs 13 residues. CDR3 amino acids: CASSEEQARGAFF. The CDR3 DNA reads as TGTGCCAGCAGTGAAGAACAGGCCCGCGGGGCTTTCTTT.

The gene calls are TRBV19 and TRBJ2-2; 7 bases agree with TRBD2. CDR1 is LNHDA and CDR2 is SQIVND in the germline V gene (reference sequence). CDR3 length: 18 amino acids. Trimming took 9 bases from V and 2 from J; bases not matched to a gene: 18. Written as DNA, the CDR3 is TGTGCCAGCGGATACCTCGCGCACGGGAGGACCAACACCGGGGAGCTGTTTTTT. Its protein product is CASGYLAHGRTNTGELFF.

The CDR3 protein is CASSQEDKVNEQYF. For the CDR3, the DNA is TGCGCCAGCAGCCAGGAGGACAAGGTGAACGAGCAGTACTTC. The gene calls are TRBV4-1 and TRBJ2-7, with D perhaps assigned TRBD1 or TRBD2 (5 bases each). Trimming removed 3 bases at V and 5 bases at J, with 14 bases between. The CDR3 runs 14 residues. Germline loops: CDR1 MGHRA, CDR2 YSYEKL.

The chain uses TRBV6-5 and TRBJ2-2; possibly TRBD1 or TRBD2 for D (5 bases each). The CDR3 loop spans 15 amino acids. V was pared by 6 bases and J by 3 bases, with 14 bases between. Germline V gene lookup returns CDR1 MNHEY and CDR2 SVGAGI. CDR3 sequence: CASSSGTADTGELFF. The CDR3 coding sequence is TGTGCCAGCAGCTCCGGGACCGCGGACACCGGGGAGCTGTTTTTT.

This sequence joins TRBV19 and TRBJ1-5; D ambiguous. CDR1 and CDR2 from the germline V gene are LNHDA and SQIVND (reference sequence). The CDR3 loop spans 15 amino acids. The germline V and J ends were trimmed by 4 bases and 1 base, with 11 bases remaining between them. The CDR3 nucleotides read TGTGCCAGTAGTAGTGAGGAGGTAAGCAATCAGCCCCAGCATTTT. It encodes CASSSEEVSNQPQHF.

The chain recombines TRBV14 with TRBJ2-2; D gene uncertain. The CDR3 spans 13 residues. Trimming stripped 1 base from V and 5 bases from J, with 5 bases between. Germline V lookup: CDR1 SGHDN, CDR2 FVKESK. The CDR3 sequence is CASSQGTTGELFF. CDR3 DNA sequence: TGTGCCAGCAGCCAAGGCACAACCGGGGAGCTGTTTTTT.

This clone was seen a few times. V usage is TRBV27 and J usage is TRBJ2-5; possibly TRBD1 for D (5 bases). The V and J ends lost 3 bases and 5 bases respectively, with 19 bases between them. This CDR3 spans 16 amino acids. CDR1 MNHEY and CDR2 SMNVEV come from the germline V gene (reference sequence). The CDR3 reads CASSLGRVSPRETQYF. The CDR3 DNA is TGTGCCAGCAGTTTGGGCAGGGTTTCCCCGCGCGAGACCCAGTACTTC.

The CDR3 loop is CASSGGAGPEAFF. CDR3 sequence (DNA): TGTGCCAGCAGCGGGGGTGCGGGGCCTGAAGCTTTCTTT. V is TRBV9 and J is TRBJ1-1; the D gene is possibly TRBD1 (5 bases). The CDR3 has 13 residues. The germline V and J ends were trimmed by 3 bases and 6 bases, with 12 bases remaining between them. Germline lookup yields CDR1 SGDLS and CDR2 YYNGEE.